This TCR beta chain was sequenced for a study of shared clonotypes between healthy human individuals. Across the whole study: The study used three CD4 naive, three CD4 memory, two CD8 naive and one CD8 memory plate per donor. Overall study results and limits: Memory subsets generally showed lower estimated richness than naive subsets. Between a handful of donors, naive CD4 clonotypes were shared at a level of around 4.8%.

Produced via immunoSEQ multiplex PCR; TCRdb's table is partial and in-frame only. The data hold about 590,000 clones, with about 95% observed a single time. About this clone: The antigen is not known.

Terminally differentiated effector memory CD45RA+ cells were left out of the naive CD8 fraction, which was CD45RO-negative and positively selected for CCR7. V lost 3 bases and J 7 bases, leaving 25 bases between the germline ends. Germline lookup yields CDR1 SGHNT and CDR2 YYREEE (reference sequence). The CDR3 is made up of 18 amino acids. The chain recombines TRBV5-4 with TRBJ2-2, with D perhaps TRBD1 or TRBD2 (5 bases each). This TCR derives from a woman in her twenties or thirties in good health. The sequenced material came from naive CD8+ T cells sorted from blood. CDR3 DNA sequence: TGTGCCAGCAGCTCGGATTGGGGATTGGGGGAGAAGGACGGGGAGCTGTTTTTT. It translates to CASSSDWGLGEKDGELFF.